This TCR beta chain was profiled in a study of identical twins. Germline-derived CDR1 and CDR2 are SQVTM and ANQGSEA. The CDR3 is 14 residues long. V shed 6 bases and J shed 0 bases, with 9 bases lying between them. TCRdb ran MiXCR on the 5' RACE reads and lists one entry per CDR3 protein. Counted here are about 900,000 distinct CDR3 sequences, approximately 13% occurring once; the ten biggest clones make up about 1.6%. The data were also submitted as part of a second study, on yellow fever vaccine responses in identical twins. Per that paper: On the reported evidence, twins' vaccine T cell responses seemed partly convergent and partly personalized.

The V and J genes are TRBV29-1 and TRBJ2-6, with D unresolved. The receptor was derived from a woman between 18 and 29 years old in good health. The sequenced sample was PBMCs. The CDR3 here is CSVGQHSGANVLTF. CDR3 DNA sequence: TGCAGCGTGGGCCAGCACTCTGGGGCCAACGTCCTGACTTTC.